This TCR beta chain was identified during a study of blood T cell repertoires in COVID-19. Background on the study: In each case, the material was cDNA or gDNA derived from T cells, B-cell-depleted T cells, or PBMCs.

Repertoires were generated with immunoSEQ multiplex PCR, while TCRdb's copy carries only in-frame clones and drops some. The sample holds around 47,000 clones, approximately 90% seen once. The junction had 6 bases not matched to a gene; V was cut back by 6 bases and J by 8 bases. Germline V gene data show CDR1 as SNHLY and CDR2 as FYNNEI. CDR3 length equals 13 residues. This TCR derives from a man in his forties or fifties with active COVID-19. Sequencing was carried out using peripheral blood. The V and J genes are TRBV2 and TRBJ2-1, with TRBD2 identical over 8 bases. This CDR3 reads CASREGRGDEQFF. The CDR3 nucleotides are TGTGCCAGCAGAGAGGGGCGGGGGGATGAGCAGTTCTTC.